What follows describes a single T cell receptor beta chain. MiXCR, run by TCRdb on the RT-PCR reads, gives a single entry per CDR3 protein. The table shows about 680,000 distinct CDR3 sequences, with approximately 15% occurring only once. The CDR3 has 15 amino acids. V gave up 3 bases and J gave up 6 bases; unmatched junction bases: 7. CDR1 is SGHRS, CDR2 YFSETQ, per germline. The chain links TRBV5-1 to TRBJ1-5, with TRBD1 matching over 9 bases. Material for sequencing was memory CD4+ T cells from blood. The receptor's source is a female donor in good health, serving as a healthy control. The CDR3 sequence is CASSSQGAIGQPQHF. The CDR3 DNA sequence: TGCGCCAGCAGCTCACAGGGGGCTATAGGTCAGCCCCAGCATTTT.